The 7 T cell receptor beta chains listed next were all sequenced from one sample in a study of T cell responses to AZD1222 COVID-19 vaccine. Sequencing was performed with immunoSEQ multiplex PCR; in TCRdb, only in-frame clones are kept and a portion is missing. The sample carries some 130,000 clones, approximately 86% recorded once. The source material was peripheral blood, sampled 28 days after the second AZD1222 dose. These receptor sequences come from an adult who received the AZD1222 COVID-19 vaccine.

This clone was observed a few times. The chain uses TRBV4-2 and TRBJ1-5; no reliable D call. The V end was cut by 3 bases, the J end by 1 base, with 7 bases between. This CDR3 is 14 amino acids long. Germline V gene data show CDR1 as LGHNA and CDR2 as YNFKEQ. The CDR3 loop is CASSHEGSNQPQHF. In DNA form, the CDR3 reads TGTGCCAGCAGCCACGAGGGAAGCAATCAGCCCCAGCATTTT.

This chain joins TRBV4-3 and TRBJ1-2; perhaps TRBD1 as D (6 bases). V lost 1 base and J 1 base, leaving 10 bases between the germline ends. Germline V gives CDR1 LGHNA, CDR2 YSLEER. The CDR3 contains 15 residues. CDR3 DNA: TGCGCCAGCAGCCAAGGGACAGAAGTTAACTATGGCTACACCTTC. It codes for CASSQGTEVNYGYTF.

The rearrangement joins TRBV20-1 to TRBJ1-1; weak D call: TRBD1 (5 bases). From germline, CDR1 is DFQATT and CDR2 SNEGSKA (reference sequence). V was cut by 3 bases and J by 9 bases, with 11 bases left in between. The CDR3 extends over 11 amino acids. CDR3 nucleotide sequence: TGCAGTGCTAGCAGGGAAGGGAAAGCTTTCTTT. This encodes CSASREGKAFF.

The chain carries TRBV12-5 and TRBJ1-1; the match to TRBD1 covers 10 bases. The V gene's germline CDR1 is LGHNT and CDR2 FRNRAP. The V gene end was trimmed by 1 base and the J gene end by 11 bases; junction bases not matched to a gene: 4. This CDR3 region has 13 residues. The CDR3 region is CASGLGGQGKAFF. CDR3 coding DNA: TGTGCTAGTGGTTTGGGGGGACAGGGGAAGGCTTTCTTT. Based on the CDR3 plus reference TRBV12-5 and TRBJ1-1, the full variable domain is DARVTQTPRHKVTEMGQEVTMRCQPILGHNTVFWYRQTMMQGLELLAYFRNRAPLDDSGMPKDRFSAEMPDATLATLKIQPSEPRDSAVYFCASGLGGQGKAFFGQGTRLTVV.

V is TRBV28 and J is TRBJ1-5; the D gene is possibly TRBD1 (6 bases). Germline V gene sequence: CDR1 MDHEN, CDR2 SYDVKM. Trimming took 7 bases from V and 4 from J, leaving 17 bases between them. CDR3 size: 15 residues. CDR3 region: CASITRTVINQPQHF. CDR3 nucleotide sequence: TGTGCCAGCATCACCAGGACAGTTATTAATCAGCCCCAGCATTTT. Full variable domain (remainder filled in from reference TRBV28 and TRBJ1-5): DVKVTQSSRYLVKRTGEKVFLECVQDMDHENMFWYRQDPGLGLRLIYFSYDVKMKEKGDIPEGYSVSREKKERFSLILESASTNQTSMYLCASITRTVINQPQHFGDGTRLSIL.

V gene TRBV5-1 combines with J gene TRBJ2-7; no definite D call. The CDR3 spans 12 residues. With 3 bases removed from V and 3 bases from J, the gap between germline ends came to 7 bases. Germline assignment: CDR1 SGHRS and CDR2 YFSETQ. CDR3 nucleotides: TGCGCCAGCAGCTGGGGTGACTACGAGCAGTACTTC. It codes for CASSWGDYEQYF.

The rearrangement uses TRBV19 and TRBJ2-3; tentative D call: TRBD1 (5 bases). Deletions cut 5 bases from V and 5 bases from J, with 17 bases between. In germline, CDR1 is LNHDA, CDR2 SQIVND (reference sequence). This CDR3 has 15 amino acids. CDR3 DNA: TGTGCCAGTAGTTCCGGACAAGGAACGGGAGATACGCAGTATTTT. Translated: CASSSGQGTGDTQYF. Together with reference TRBV19 and TRBJ2-3, the CDR3 gives the full variable domain: DGGITQSPKYLFRKEGQNVTLSCEQNLNHDAMYWYRQDPGQGLRLIYYSQIVNDFQKGDIAEGYSVSREKKESFPLTVTSAQKNPTAFYLCASSSGQGTGDTQYFGPGTRLTVL.